Each of the 3 T cell receptor beta chains below was sequenced from the same sample in a study of blood T cell repertoires in COVID-19. The protocol was immunoSEQ multiplex PCR, while the TCRdb copy is restricted to in-frame clones and leaves out a portion. Of fewer than 150,000 clones in the sample, 84% were seen once. Sequencing input: peripheral blood. The receptors shown here come from a human donor in a cohort sampled during active COVID-19.

The chain carries TRBV24-1 and TRBJ2-3; 10 bases align to TRBD2. Germline lookup yields CDR1 KGHDR and CDR2 SFDVKD. The V segment lost 4 bases and the J segment 2 bases; nucleotides outside the gene matches: 11. The CDR3 sequence is 18 residues long. The CDR3 reads CATSDATGLAENTDTQYF. The CDR3 region has the DNA TGTGCCACCAGTGACGCCACCGGACTAGCGGAGAACACAGATACGCAGTATTTT.

The chain recombines TRBV19 with TRBJ2-2; 9 nucleotides align to TRBD1. The junction had 11 bases not matched to a gene; V was cut back by 4 bases and J by 5 bases. This CDR3 has 17 residues. Germline V gene lookup returns CDR1 LNHDA and CDR2 SQIVND (reference sequence). The CDR3 spells CASSNPRGQGGTGELFF. The DNA for the CDR3 is TGTGCCAGTAGTAACCCCCGGGGACAGGGTGGGACCGGGGAGCTGTTTTTT.

The DNA of the CDR3 is TGTGCCAGCAGCCAGGTCCTAGCGGGGGGGCCGAATTCCTACGAGCAGTACTTC. Translation gives CASSQVLAGGPNSYEQYF. The rearrangement links TRBV3-1 (or the pseudogene TRBV3-2) to TRBJ2-7, with TRBD2 identical over 12 bases. This CDR3 region has 18 residues. The J segment lost 1 base and the V segment lost 3 bases, leaving 10 bases of the junction unmatched. Germline CDR1 reads LGHDT; CDR2 reads YNNKEL (reference sequence).